This T cell receptor beta chain was identified in a study of radiation and T cells in renal cell carcinoma. Looking at the study overall: Nephrectomy followed 15 Gy stereotactic body radiation by 4 weeks. Whole-study results and caveats: In blood, top tumor clones expanded by 2 weeks, shrinking by 4.

The V end was cut by 0 bases, the J end by 4 bases, with 16 bases between. The CDR3 loop spans 16 amino acids. Germline V CDR1 and CDR2: LGHNA, YSLEER. Sequencing used immunoSEQ multiplex PCR; TCRdb keeps in-frame clones, though not all of them. The data show 150,000 or so clones, with 70% to 90% seen just once and approximately 12% held by the top ten. Time point specified: baseline pretreatment blood. Treatment indicated: 15 Gy SBRT to primary tumor, nephrectomy 4 weeks later. Radiation-treated patients gave blood at baseline, week 2 and week 4. This renal cell carcinoma was of the clear cell type. On this clone: As yet, its antigen is unknown.

The receptor comes from a woman aged 50 to 60 with renal cell carcinoma. The chain links TRBV4-3 to TRBJ2-7; unclear D gene. The sample consisted of blood, taken from a patient whose treatment included radiotherapy and nephrectomy. CDR3 residues: CASSQDKGIGLYEQYF. DNA for the CDR3: TGCGCCAGCAGCCAAGATAAAGGGATAGGTTTATACGAGCAGTACTTC.